This T cell receptor beta chain appears in the sequencing data of a study of cytomegalovirus exposure and HLA in healthy donors. The PCR made use of 60 Vbeta and 13 Jbeta primers. Here immunoSEQ multiplex PCR was the method, and the copy in TCRdb shows in-frame clones only, minus some. In the table there are 150,000 to 200,000 clones, more than 60% of which are singletons. This CDR3 comprises 15 residues. V lost 6 bases and J 5 bases, leaving 19 bases between the germline ends. CDR1 and CDR2 (germline): SNHLY, FYNNEI. The receptor was isolated from a woman between 35 and 50 years old in good health and CMV-seropositive. What was sequenced was PBMCs. This chain uses TRBV2 with TRBJ2-5; TRBD2 is a possible D gene (5 bases). The CDR3 nucleotides are TGTGCCAGCAGCGCTACCGGGATACCTGGGGAGACCCAGTACTTC. This translates into CASSATGIPGETQYF.